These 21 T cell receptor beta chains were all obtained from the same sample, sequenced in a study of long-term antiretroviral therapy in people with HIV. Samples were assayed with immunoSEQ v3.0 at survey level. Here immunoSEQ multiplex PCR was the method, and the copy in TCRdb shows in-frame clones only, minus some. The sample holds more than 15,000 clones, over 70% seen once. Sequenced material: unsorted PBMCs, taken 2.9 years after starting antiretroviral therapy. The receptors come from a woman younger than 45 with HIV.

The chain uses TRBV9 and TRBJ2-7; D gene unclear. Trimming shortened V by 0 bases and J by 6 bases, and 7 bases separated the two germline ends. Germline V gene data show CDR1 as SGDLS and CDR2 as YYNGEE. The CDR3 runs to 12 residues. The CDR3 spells CASSVARREQYV. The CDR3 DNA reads TGTGCCAGCAGCGTAGCGAGGCGCGAGCAGTACGTC.

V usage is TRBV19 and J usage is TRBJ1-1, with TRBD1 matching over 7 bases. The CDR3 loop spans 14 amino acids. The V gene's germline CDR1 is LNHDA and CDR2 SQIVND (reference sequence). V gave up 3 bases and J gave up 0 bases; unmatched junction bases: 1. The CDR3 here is CASSITGVNTEAFF. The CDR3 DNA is TGTGCCAGTAGTATTACAGGGGTGAACACTGAAGCTTTCTTT.

The CDR3 reads CASSPGWGDRLTDTQYF. CDR3 DNA: TGTGCCAGCTCACCCGGCTGGGGGGACAGGCTCACAGATACGCAGTATTTT. The chain recombines TRBV18 with TRBJ2-3; 8 nucleotides line up with TRBD1. J gave up 2 bases and V 3 bases, and 10 bases lay outside the gene matches. CDR3 length: 17 residues. Germline CDR1 reads KGHSH; CDR2 reads LQKENI. The variable domain in full, completed from reference TRBV18 and TRBJ2-3, reads NAGVMQNPRHLVRRRGQEARLRCSPMKGHSHVYWYRQLPEEGLKFMVYLQKENIIDESGMPKERFSAEFPKEGPSILRIQQVVRGDSAAYFCASSPGWGDRLTDTQYFGPGTRLTVL.

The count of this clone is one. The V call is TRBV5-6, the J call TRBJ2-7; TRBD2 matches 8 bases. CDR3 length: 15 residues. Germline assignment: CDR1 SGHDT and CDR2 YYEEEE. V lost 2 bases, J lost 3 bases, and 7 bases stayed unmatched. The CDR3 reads CASSLVTSGVYEQYF. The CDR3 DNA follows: TGTGCCAGCAGCTTAGTAACTAGCGGAGTCTACGAGCAGTACTTC.

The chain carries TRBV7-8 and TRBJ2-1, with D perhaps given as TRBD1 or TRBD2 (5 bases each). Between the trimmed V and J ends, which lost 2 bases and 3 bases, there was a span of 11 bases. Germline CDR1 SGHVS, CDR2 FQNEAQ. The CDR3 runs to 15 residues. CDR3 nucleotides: TGTGCCAGCAGCTTACTCGGGGACGTCTACAATGAGCAGTTCTTC. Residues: CASSLLGDVYNEQFF.

CDR3 nucleotides: TGTGCCAGCAGCTCGGACATGCCCTACGAGCAGTACTTC. Residues: CASSSDMPYEQYF. V gene TRBV6-5 combines with J gene TRBJ2-7; D may be TRBD1 (5 bases). Germline CDR1 MNHEY, CDR2 SVGAGI. This CDR3 contains 13 residues. V dropped 6 bases and J dropped 2 bases, with 11 bases sitting between them.

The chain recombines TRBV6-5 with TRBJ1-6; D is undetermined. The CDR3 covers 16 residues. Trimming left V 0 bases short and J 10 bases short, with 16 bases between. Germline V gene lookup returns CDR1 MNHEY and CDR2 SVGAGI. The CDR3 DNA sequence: TGTGCCAGCAGTTACTCGAGCGGGGTGGAGGGATCACCCCTCCACTTT. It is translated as CASSYSSGVEGSPLHF.

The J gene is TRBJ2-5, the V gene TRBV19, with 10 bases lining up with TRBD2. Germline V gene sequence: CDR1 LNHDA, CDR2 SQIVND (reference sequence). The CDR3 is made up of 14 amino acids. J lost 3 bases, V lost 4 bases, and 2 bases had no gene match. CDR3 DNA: TGTGCCAGTAGTAGAGCGGGGGGGAAAGAGACCCAGTACTTC. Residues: CASSRAGGKETQYF.

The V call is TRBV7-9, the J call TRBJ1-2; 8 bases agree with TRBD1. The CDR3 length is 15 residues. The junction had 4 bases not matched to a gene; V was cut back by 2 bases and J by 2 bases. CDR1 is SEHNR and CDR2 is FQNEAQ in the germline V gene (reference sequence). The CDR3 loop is CASSLSGGENYGYTF. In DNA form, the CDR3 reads TGTGCCAGCAGCTTATCAGGGGGCGAAAACTATGGCTACACCTTC.

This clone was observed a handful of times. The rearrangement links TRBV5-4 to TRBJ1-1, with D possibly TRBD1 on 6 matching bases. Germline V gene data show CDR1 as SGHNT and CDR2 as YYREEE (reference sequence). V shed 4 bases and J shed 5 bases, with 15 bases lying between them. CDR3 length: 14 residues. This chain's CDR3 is CASSTGTIGTEAFF. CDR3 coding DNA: TGTGCCAGCAGCACCGGGACAATAGGAACTGAAGCTTTCTTT.

The CDR3 DNA is TGTGCCAGTAGCCGAGGGGAGGGGACTGAAGCTTTCTTT. Amino acid sequence: CASSRGEGTEAFF. The genes are TRBV2 and TRBJ1-1; possible D gene TRBD1, 5 bases. The CDR3 sequence is 13 residues long. Germline assignment: CDR1 SNHLY and CDR2 FYNNEI. Trimming pared 9 bases from V and 5 bases from J, leaving 16 bases between.

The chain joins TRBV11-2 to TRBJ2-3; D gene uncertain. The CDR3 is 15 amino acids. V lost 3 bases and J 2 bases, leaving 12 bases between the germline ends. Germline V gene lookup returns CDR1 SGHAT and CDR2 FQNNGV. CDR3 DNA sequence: TGTGCCAGCAGCTTTTCCCTCTTCAACACAGATACGCAGTATTTT. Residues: CASSFSLFNTDTQYF.

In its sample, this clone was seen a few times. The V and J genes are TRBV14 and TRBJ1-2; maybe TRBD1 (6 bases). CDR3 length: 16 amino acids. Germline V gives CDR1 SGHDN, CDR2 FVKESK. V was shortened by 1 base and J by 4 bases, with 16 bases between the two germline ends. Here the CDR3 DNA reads TGTGCCAGCAGCCAAGGCGGGGAGGACAGAGTCTATGGCTACACCTTC. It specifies CASSQGGEDRVYGYTF.

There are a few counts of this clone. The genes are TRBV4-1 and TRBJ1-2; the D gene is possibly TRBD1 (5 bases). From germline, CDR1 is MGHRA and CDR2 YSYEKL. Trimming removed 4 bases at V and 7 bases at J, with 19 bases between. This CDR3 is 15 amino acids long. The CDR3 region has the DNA TGCGCCAGCAGCCCCGAGGGGAATCTCCCTACTGGCTACACCTTC. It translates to CASSPEGNLPTGYTF.

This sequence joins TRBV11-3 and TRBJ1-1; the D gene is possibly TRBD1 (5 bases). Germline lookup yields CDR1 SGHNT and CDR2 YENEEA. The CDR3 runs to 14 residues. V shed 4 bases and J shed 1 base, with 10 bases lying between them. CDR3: CASSYGGENTEAFF. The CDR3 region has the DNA TGTGCCAGCAGCTACGGGGGGGAGAACACTGAAGCTTTCTTT.

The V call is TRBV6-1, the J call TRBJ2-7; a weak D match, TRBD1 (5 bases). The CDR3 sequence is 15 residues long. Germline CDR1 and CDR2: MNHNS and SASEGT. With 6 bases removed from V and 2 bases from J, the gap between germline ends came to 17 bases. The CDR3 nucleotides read TGTGCCAGCAGAGTTCAGGGCGTTTCGGCCTACGAGCAGTACGTC. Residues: CASRVQGVSAYEQYV.

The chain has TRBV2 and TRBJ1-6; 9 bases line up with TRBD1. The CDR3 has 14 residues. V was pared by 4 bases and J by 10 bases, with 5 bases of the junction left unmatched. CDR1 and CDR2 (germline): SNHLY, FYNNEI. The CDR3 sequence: CASSVQGARSPLHF. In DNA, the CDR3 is TGTGCCAGCAGTGTACAGGGGGCTAGATCACCCCTCCACTTT. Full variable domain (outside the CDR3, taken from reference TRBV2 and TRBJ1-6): EPEVTQTPSHQVTQMGQEVILRCVPISNHLYFYWYRQILGQKVEFLVSFYNNEISEKSEIFDDQFSVERPDGSNFTLKIRSTKLEDSAMYFCASSVQGARSPLHFGNGTRLTVT.

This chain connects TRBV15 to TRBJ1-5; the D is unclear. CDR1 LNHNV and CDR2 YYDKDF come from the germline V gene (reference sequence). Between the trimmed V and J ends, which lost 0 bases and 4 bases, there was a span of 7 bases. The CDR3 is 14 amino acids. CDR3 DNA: TGTGCCACCAGCAGAGATTTTCAGAATCAGCCCCAGCATTTT. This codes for CATSRDFQNQPQHF.

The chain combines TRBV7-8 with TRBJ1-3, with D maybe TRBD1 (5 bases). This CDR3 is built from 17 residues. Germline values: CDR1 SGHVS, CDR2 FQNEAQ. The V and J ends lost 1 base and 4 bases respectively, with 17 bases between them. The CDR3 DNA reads TGTGCCAGCAGCTTAGAGGCCCCGGGGCGCCTAGGAAACACCATATATTTT. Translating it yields CASSLEAPGRLGNTIYF. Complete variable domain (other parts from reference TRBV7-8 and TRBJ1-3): GAGVSQSPRYKVAKRGQDVALRCDPISGHVSLFWYQQALGQGPEFLTYFQNEAQLDKSGLPSDRFFAERPEGSVSTLKIQRTQQEDSAVYLCASSLEAPGRLGNTIYFGEGSWLTVV.

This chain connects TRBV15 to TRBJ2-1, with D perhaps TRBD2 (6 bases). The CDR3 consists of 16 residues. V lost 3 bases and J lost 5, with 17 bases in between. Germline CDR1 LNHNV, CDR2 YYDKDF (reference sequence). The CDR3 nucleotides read TGTGCCACCAGCAGGGACCACCGCGGGACCAACAATGAGCAGTTCTTC. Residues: CATSRDHRGTNNEQFF.

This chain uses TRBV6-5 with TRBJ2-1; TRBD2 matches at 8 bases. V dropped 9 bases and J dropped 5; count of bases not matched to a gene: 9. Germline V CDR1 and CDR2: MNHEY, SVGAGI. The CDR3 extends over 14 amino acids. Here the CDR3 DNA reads TGTGCCAGTTCGGGGGGGGGCCCGAACAATGAGCAGTTCTTC. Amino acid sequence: CASSGGGPNNEQFF.